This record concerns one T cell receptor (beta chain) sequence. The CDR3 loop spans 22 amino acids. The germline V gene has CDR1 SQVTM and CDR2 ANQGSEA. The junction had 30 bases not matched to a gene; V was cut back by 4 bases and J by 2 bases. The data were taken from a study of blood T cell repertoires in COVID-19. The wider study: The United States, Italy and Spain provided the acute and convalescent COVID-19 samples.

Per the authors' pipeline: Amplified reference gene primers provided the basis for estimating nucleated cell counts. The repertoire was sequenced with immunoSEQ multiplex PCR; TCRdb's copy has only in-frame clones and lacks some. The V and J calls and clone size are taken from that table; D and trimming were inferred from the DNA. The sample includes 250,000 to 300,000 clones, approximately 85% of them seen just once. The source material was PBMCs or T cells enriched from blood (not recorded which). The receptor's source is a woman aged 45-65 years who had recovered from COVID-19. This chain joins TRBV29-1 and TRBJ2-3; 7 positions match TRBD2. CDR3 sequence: CSVGDRWGRANFSPLNTDTQYF. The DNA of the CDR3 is TGCAGCGTTGGTGACCGTTGGGGGAGGGCCAACTTTTCGCCCTTGAACACAGATACGCAGTATTTT.